This T cell receptor (beta chain) was retrieved from a study of blood T cell repertoires in COVID-19. In the study overall: COVID-19 samples collected from the United States, Italy and Spain covered acute and convalescent phases.

Authors' analysis steps: Estimated nucleated cell counts came from reference gene primer amplification. Sequencing used immunoSEQ multiplex PCR; TCRdb keeps in-frame clones, though not all of them. The D gene and trimming were derived from the DNA, and the V and J assignments and clone size from that table. The repertoire includes 200,000 to 250,000 clones, about 86% of them detected once, and 2% to 2.5% sits in the top ten. CDR1 and CDR2 (germline): LGHNA, YSLEER. The length of the CDR3 is 20 residues. With 0 bases clipped from V and 3 bases from J, the junction kept 11 bases outside the gene matches.

The source of this sequence is a woman between 55 and 75 years old with acute or convalescent COVID-19. The chain joins TRBV4-3 to TRBJ2-1; 13 nucleotides line up with TRBD2. The sequencing sample was made of peripheral blood. In DNA form, the CDR3 reads TGCGCCAGCAGCCAAGATTTACTAGCGGGGGGGCTGAGTATCTACAATGAGCAGTTCTTC. Its translation: CASSQDLLAGGLSIYNEQFF.